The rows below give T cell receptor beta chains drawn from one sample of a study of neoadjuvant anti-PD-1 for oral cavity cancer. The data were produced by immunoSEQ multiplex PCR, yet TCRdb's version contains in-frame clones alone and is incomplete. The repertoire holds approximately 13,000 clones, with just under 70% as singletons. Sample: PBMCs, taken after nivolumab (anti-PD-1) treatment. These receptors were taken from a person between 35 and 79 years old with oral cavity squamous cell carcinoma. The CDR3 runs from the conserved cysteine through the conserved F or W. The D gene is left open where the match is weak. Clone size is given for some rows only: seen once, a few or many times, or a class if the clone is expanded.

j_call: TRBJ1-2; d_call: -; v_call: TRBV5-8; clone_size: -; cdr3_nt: TGTGCCAGCAACTTACGGCGGGGATTCAACTATGGCTACACCTTC; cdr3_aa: CASNLRRGFNYGYTF
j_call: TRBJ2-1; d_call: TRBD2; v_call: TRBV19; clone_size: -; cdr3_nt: TGTGCCAGTACTCCACAGGGCAGCGGGAGGGTTTACAATGAGCAGTTCTTC; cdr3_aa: CASTPQGSGRVYNEQFF
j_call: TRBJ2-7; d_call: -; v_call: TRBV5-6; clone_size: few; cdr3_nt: TGTGCCAGCAGCATGGGGACACCTGCGTTTGAGCAGTACTTC; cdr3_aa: CASSMGTPAFEQYF
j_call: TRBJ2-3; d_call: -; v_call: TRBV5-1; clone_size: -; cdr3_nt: TGCGCCAGCAGGAAAGCGGAGCTCACAGATACGCAGTATTTT; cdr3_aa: CASRKAELTDTQYF
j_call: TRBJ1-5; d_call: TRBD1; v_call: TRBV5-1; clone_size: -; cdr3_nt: TGCGCCAGCAGCCCGACAGGGGGTGGCAATCAGCCCCAGCATTTT; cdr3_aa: CASSPTGGGNQPQHF
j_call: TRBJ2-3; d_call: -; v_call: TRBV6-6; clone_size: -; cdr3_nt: TGTGCCAGCAGTTCTTTCACAGATACGCAGTATTTT; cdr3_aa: CASSSFTDTQYF
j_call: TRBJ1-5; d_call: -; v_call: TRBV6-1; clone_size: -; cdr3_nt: TGTGCCAGCAGTGAAAGGGGGACACCGAGCAATCAGCCCCAGCATTTT; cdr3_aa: CASSERGTPSNQPQHF
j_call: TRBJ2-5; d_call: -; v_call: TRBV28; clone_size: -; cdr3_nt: TGTGCCAGCAGTGGCCCCGGGGCCGGCAGCCAAGAGACCCAGTACTTC; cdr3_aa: CASSGPGAGSQETQYF
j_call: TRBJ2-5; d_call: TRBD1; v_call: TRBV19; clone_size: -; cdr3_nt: TGTGCCAGTAGTTTCGGGACAGTCCAAGAGACCCAGTACTTC; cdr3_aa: CASSFGTVQETQYF
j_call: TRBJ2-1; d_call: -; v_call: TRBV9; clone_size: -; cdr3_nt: TGTGCCAGCAGCGTAGAAGGGGCAGGTGAGCAGTTCTTC; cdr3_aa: CASSVEGAGEQFF
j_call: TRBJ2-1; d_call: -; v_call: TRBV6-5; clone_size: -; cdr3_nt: TGTGCCAGCTCGTTGGAAGCCTACAATGAGCAGTTCTTC; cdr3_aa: CASSLEAYNEQFF
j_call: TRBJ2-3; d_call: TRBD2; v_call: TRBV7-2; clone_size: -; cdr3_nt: TGTGCCAGCAGCTTAACTAGCGGCACAGATACGCAGTATTTT; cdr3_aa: CASSLTSGTDTQYF
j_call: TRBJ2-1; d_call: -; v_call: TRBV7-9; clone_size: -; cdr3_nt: TGTGCCAGCAGCTTAGAAGAGGTTAGTGAGCAGTTCTTC; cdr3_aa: CASSLEEVSEQFF
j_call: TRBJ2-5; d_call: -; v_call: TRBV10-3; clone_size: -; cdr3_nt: TGTGCCATCGGGGGGGAGACCCAGTACTTC; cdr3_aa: CAIGGETQYF
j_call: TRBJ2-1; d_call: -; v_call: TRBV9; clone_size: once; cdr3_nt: TGTGCCAGCAGCGCCCTGGGGGGAAGTGAGTTAGATGAGCAGTTCTTC; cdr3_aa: CASSALGGSELDEQFF
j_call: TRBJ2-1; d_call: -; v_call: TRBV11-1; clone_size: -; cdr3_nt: TGTGCCAGCAGCTTAGTTCGGACAGCTTTGTACAATGAGCAGTTCTTC; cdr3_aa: CASSLVRTALYNEQFF
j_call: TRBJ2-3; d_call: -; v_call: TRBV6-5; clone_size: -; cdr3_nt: TGTGCCAGCAGAAGCGACAGCCTTCGCACAGATACGCAGTATTTT; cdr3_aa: CASRSDSLRTDTQYF
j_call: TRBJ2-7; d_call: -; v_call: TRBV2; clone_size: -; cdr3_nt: TGTGCCAGCAGTTCTTCACAGGGAACCTACGAGCAGTACTTC; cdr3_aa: CASSSSQGTYEQYF
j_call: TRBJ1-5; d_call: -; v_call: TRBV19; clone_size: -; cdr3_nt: TGTGCCAGTAGTCTCGGGGATCAGCCCCAGCATTTT; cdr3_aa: CASSLGDQPQHF
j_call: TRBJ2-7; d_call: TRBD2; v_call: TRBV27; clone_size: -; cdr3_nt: TGTGCCAGCAGTTTTATAGCGGGAGGGCCAATGGAGCAGTACTTC; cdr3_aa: CASSFIAGGPMEQYF
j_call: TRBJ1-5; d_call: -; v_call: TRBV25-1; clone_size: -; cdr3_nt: TGTGCCAGCAGTGAGGCAGGTGGCAATCAGCCCCAGCATTTT; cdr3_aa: CASSEAGGNQPQHF
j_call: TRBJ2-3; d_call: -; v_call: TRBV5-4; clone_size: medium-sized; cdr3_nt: TGTGCCAGCAGCTTACACCCAGATACGCAGTATTTT; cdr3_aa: CASSLHPDTQYF
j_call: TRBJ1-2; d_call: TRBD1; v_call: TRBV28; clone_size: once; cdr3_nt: TGTGCCACAAGCCACAGGGGGCGAGGCTATGGCTACACCTTC; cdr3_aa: CATSHRGRGYGYTF
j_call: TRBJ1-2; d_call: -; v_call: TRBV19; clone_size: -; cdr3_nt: TGTGCCAGTAGTATAGACTTTGGTGACCGCTATGGCTACACCTTC; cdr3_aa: CASSIDFGDRYGYTF
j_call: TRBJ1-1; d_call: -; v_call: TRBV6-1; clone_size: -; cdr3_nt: TGTGCCAGCAGTGAACAGGCAGGAATGAACACTGAAGCTTTCTTT; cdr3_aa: CASSEQAGMNTEAFF
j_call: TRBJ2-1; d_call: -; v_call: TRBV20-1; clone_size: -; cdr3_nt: TGCAGTGGCACTTCCTACAATGAGCAGTTCTTC; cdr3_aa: CSGTSYNEQFF